The 12 T cell receptor beta chains given below trace back to one sample, sequenced in a study of tumor and adjacent non-tumor tissue in lung cancer. The library came from three nested PCR rounds adapted from ARM-PCR protocols. TCRdb recomputed calls from the multiplex PCR reads with MiXCR, one row per CDR3 protein. The table includes 100,000 to 150,000 distinct CDR3 sequences, 66% detected once. The template was RNA from unsorted bulk tissue. The sample was lung tumor tissue. These receptors all come from a man aged 25 to 40 with non-small cell lung cancer.

Comment on this clonotype: A much larger clone lies one base from this, so it may be a read error. The J gene is TRBJ2-5, the V gene TRBV12-3 or TRBV12-4; 9 nucleotides align to TRBD1. The CDR3 loop spans 14 amino acids. Here the CDR3 DNA reads TGTGCCAGCAGTCCGACAGGGGGTGGAGAGACCCTGTACTTC. Translating gives CASSPTGGGETLYF.

This clonotype was observed at least ten times. The chain is built from TRBV10-2 and TRBJ2-1; no reliable D call. The germline V and J ends were trimmed by 2 bases and 7 bases, with 6 bases remaining between them. Germline assignment: CDR1 WSHSY and CDR2 SAAADI. This CDR3 has 12 residues. CDR3 in DNA: TGCGCCAGCAGTGAGAGGCGGAATGAGCAGTTCTTC. It is translated as CASSERRNEQFF.

In its sample, this clonotype was seen a few times. This chain joins TRBV7-9 and TRBJ1-2, with D uncertain. This CDR3 region has 14 residues. The V gene's germline CDR1 is SEHNR and CDR2 FQNEAQ (reference sequence). The V gene lost 0 bases and the J gene lost 4 bases, with 9 bases spanning the gap. The CDR3 bases are TGTGCCAGCAGCTTAGCTGGACCGACCTATGGCTACACCTTC. Translation gives CASSLAGPTYGYTF.

About this clonotype: Likely a read error: the CDR3 ends without its conserved phenylalanine or tryptophan. The chain employs TRBV11-2 and TRBJ2-1, with a tentative D call TRBD2 (6 bases). V shed 2 bases and J shed 6 bases, with 17 bases lying between them. The CDR3 has 16 residues. Germline V lookup: CDR1 SGHAT, CDR2 FQNNGV. CDR3 nucleotide sequence: TGTGCCAGCAGCTTATATGCTAGCGCGTCCCGCAATGAGCAGTTCATC. This encodes CASSLYASASRNEQFI.

As to this clonotype: Relative to the germline gene, one junction end is altered; a read error may explain this. The chain uses TRBV5-6 and TRBJ2-7; D unclear. Per germline, CDR1 SGHDT and CDR2 YYEEEE. The CDR3 contains 14 residues. CDR3 region: CVSSLDLGIGEQYF. In DNA form, the CDR3 reads TGTGTCAGCAGCTTGGATCTGGGTATTGGGGAGCAGTACTTC.

The J gene is TRBJ1-1, the V gene TRBV19; 7 bases align to TRBD1. CDR3 size: 17 residues. Per the germline V gene, CDR1 is LNHDA and CDR2 is SQIVND (reference sequence). With 3 bases clipped from V and 8 bases from J, the junction kept 18 bases outside the gene matches. As DNA, the CDR3 is TGTGCCAGTAGTATGATTAGAGGACAGGACTACCTTAAGGAAGCTTTCTTT. Protein: CASSMIRGQDYLKEAFF.

The chain joins TRBV30 to TRBJ2-1; TRBD2 might be the D (6 bases). Germline CDR1 and CDR2: GTSNPN and SVGIG (reference sequence). The CDR3 is 12 residues long. V lost 4 bases to trimming and J lost 6 bases, with 10 bases between them. For the CDR3, the DNA is TGTGCCTGGAAGGACTATTCCAATGAGCAGTTCTTC. Its translation is CAWKDYSNEQFF.

V is TRBV6-5 and J is TRBJ2-7; D possibly uses TRBD1 or TRBD2 (5 bases each). The CDR3 is 13 residues long. CDR1 is MNHEY, CDR2 SVGAGI, per germline. The V end lost 2 bases, the J end lost 5 bases, and 10 bases lay between the germline ends. The CDR3 protein is CASSYSREHEQYF. Here the CDR3 DNA reads TGTGCCAGCAGTTACAGCAGGGAGCACGAGCAGTACTTC.

In regard to this clonotype: One end of the junction is discordant with germline, which a read error may explain. CDR3 DNA: TGTGCCAGCAGAATGGGGTCGACGCGGGAGACTCAGTACTTC. Residues: CASRMGSTRETQYF. J is TRBJ2-5 and V is TRBV12-3 or TRBV12-4; 7 bases fit TRBD2. The CDR3 runs to 14 residues.

To note about this clonotype: At one end the junction does not follow the germline gene, possibly because of a read error. This chain links TRBV20-1 with TRBJ1-2, with TRBD1 matching over 12 bases. The CDR3 length is 16 residues. The germline V gene has CDR1 DFQATT and CDR2 SNEGSKA (reference sequence). The CDR3 region has the DNA TGCAGTGCTAGCGGGACAGGGGGCTCGGGGGACTATGCCTACACCTTC. Translation: CSASGTGGSGDYAYTF.

Details on this clonotype: An end of the junction differs from the germline gene, which may be a read error. The chain employs TRBV20-1 and TRBJ2-3, with 9 bases that match TRBD2. Germline CDR1 and CDR2: DFQATT and SNEGSKA (reference sequence). This CDR3 comprises 14 residues. DNA for the CDR3: TGCTGTGCCAGGGGACTAGCAGGAGAAGATGCGCAGTATTTT. Its protein is CCARGLAGEDAQYF.

Remarks on this clonotype: A much larger clone lies a single base off, so this may be a read error. The chain uses TRBV29-1 and TRBJ1-2; D uncertain. V was trimmed by 5 bases and J by 6 bases, leaving 13 bases between them. CDR3 size: 12 residues. The germline V gene has CDR1 SQVTM and CDR2 ANQGSEA. DNA of the CDR3: TGCAGCGTTTTAAAATTTCCCGATGGCTACACCTTC. Translated, it gives CSVLKFPDGYTF.